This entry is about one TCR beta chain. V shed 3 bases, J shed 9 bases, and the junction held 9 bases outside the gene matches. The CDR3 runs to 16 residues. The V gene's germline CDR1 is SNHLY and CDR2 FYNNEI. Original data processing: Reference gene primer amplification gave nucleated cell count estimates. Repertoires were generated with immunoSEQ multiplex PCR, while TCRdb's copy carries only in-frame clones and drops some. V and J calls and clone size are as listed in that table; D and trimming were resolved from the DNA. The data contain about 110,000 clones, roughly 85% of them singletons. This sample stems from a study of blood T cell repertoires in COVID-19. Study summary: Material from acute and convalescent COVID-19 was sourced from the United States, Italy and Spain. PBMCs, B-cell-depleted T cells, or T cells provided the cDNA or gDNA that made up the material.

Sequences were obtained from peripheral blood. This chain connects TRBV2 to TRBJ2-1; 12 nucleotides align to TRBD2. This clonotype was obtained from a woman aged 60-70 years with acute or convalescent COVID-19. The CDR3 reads CASSESLAGGPGEQFF. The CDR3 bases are TGTGCCAGCAGTGAGTCGCTAGCGGGAGGGCCCGGTGAGCAGTTCTTC.